Sequencing of this T cell receptor (beta chain) was carried out in a study of blood T cells in healthy people across ages. Trimming took 2 bases from V and 5 from J; bases not matched to a gene: 6. This CDR3 has 15 residues. In germline, CDR1 is SNHLY, CDR2 FYNNEI. The use of a sample-barcoded 5' primer and a J-beta primer mix characterized a second PCR of roughly 6 to 11 cycles. One entry per CDR3 protein, called by TCRdb with MiXCR from the 5' RACE reads. The sample carries fewer than 800,000 distinct CDR3 sequences, roughly 25% recorded once. This clonotype was seen more than once but under ten times. The antigen remains unidentified. Study-wide findings and caveats: Per million T cells, TCR beta diversity dropped roughly linearly as age increased.

This sample was also put to use in a study of T cells of mothers and their children.

The TCR sequence derives from a boy younger than 18 in good health. The rearrangement joins TRBV2 to TRBJ2-5; the match to TRBD2 covers 9 bases. Sequences were obtained from blood. The CDR3 DNA is TGTGCCAGCAGTGAATCCTGGACTAGCGATGAGACCCAGTACTTC. It codes for CASSESWTSDETQYF. The full variable domain, rest sourced from reference TRBV2 and TRBJ2-5, is EPEVTQTPSHQVTQMGQEVILRCVPISNHLYFYWYRQILGQKVEFLVSFYNNEISEKSEIFDDQFSVERPDGSNFTLKIRSTKLEDSAMYFCASSESWTSDETQYFGPGTRLLVL.